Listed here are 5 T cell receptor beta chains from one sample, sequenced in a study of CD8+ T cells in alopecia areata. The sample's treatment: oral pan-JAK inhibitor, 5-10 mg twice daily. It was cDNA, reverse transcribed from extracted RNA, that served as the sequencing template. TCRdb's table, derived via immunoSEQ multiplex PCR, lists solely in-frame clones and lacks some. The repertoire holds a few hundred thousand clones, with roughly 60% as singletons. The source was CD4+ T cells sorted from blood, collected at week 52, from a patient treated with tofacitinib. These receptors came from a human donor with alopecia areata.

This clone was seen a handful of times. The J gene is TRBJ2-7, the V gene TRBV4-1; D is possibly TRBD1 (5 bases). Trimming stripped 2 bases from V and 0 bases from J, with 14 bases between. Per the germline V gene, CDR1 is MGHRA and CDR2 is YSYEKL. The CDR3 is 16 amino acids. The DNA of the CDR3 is TGCGCCAGCAGCCAATTGACAGCACCCAGCTCCTACGAGCAGTACTTC. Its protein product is CASSQLTAPSSYEQYF.

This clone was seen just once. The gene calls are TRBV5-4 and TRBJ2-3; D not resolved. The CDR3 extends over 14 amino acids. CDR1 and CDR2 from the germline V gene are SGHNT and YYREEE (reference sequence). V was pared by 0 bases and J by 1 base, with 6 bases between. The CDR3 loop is CASSLARGTDTQYF. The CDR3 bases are TGTGCCAGCAGCTTGGCGAGAGGCACAGATACGCAGTATTTT.

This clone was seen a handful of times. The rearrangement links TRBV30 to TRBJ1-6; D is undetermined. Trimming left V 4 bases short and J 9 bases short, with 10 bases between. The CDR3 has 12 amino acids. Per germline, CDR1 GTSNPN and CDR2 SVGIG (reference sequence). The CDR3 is CAWKLQVSPLHF. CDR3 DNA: TGTGCCTGGAAATTGCAGGTTTCACCCCTCCACTTT.

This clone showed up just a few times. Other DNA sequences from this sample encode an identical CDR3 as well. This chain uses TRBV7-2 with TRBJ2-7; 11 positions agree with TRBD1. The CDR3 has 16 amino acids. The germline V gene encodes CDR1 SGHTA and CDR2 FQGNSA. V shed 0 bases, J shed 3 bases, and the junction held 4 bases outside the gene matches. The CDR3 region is CASSLAPGTGGYEQYF. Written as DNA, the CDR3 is TGTGCCAGCAGCTTAGCACCCGGGACAGGGGGCTACGAGCAGTACTTC.

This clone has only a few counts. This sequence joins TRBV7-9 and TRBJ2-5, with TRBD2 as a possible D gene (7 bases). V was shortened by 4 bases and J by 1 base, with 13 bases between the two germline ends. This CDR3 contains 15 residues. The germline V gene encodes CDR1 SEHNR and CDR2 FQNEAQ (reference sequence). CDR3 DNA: TGTGCCAGCAGCTCCCCCCGGGGGGCCCAAGAGACCCAGTACTTC. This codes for CASSSPRGAQETQYF.